The next 19 T cell receptor beta chains were all read from a single sample in a study of T cell changes during pregnancy in multiple sclerosis. Some clones are missing from TCRdb's copy, which holds only in-frame ones; the method was immunoSEQ multiplex PCR. The table lists 60,000 to 65,000 clones, 90% of them singletons. Sequenced here: peripheral blood, sampled in the second trimester of pregnancy. These receptors were taken from a female donor in good health, enrolled as a control in a pregnancy study.

The chain joins TRBV11-1 to TRBJ2-3; D is perhaps TRBD2 (5 bases). The CDR3 covers 15 residues. Trimming stripped 1 base from V and 2 bases from J, with 10 bases between. From germline, CDR1 is SGHAT and CDR2 FQDESV (reference sequence). The CDR3 region has the DNA TGTGCCAGCAGCTTAGACGGGGTGGCCACAGATACGCAGTATTTT. Protein product: CASSLDGVATDTQYF.

This clone appeared once. This chain connects TRBV5-1 to TRBJ2-1; TRBD1 agrees at 10 bases. The germline gives CDR1 SGHRS, CDR2 YFSETQ. The CDR3 has 17 amino acids. Trimming cost V 2 bases and J 1 base; bases outside gene matches: 6. CDR3 nucleotide sequence: TGCGCCAGCAGCTTCGGGGACAGGGGATGGTCCTACAATGAGCAGTTCTTC. Protein product: CASSFGDRGWSYNEQFF.

The chain links TRBV4-2 to TRBJ2-3; 12 bases are shared with TRBD2. V trimming: 0 bases; J trimming: 0 bases; junction bases outside the gene matches: 4. This CDR3 is built from 18 residues. The germline V gene encodes CDR1 LGHNA and CDR2 YNFKEQ. The CDR3 DNA reads TGTGCCAGCAGCCAAGAAAGACTAGCGGGGGTTAGCACAGATACGCAGTATTTT. Translation gives CASSQERLAGVSTDTQYF.

This clone appeared once. The chain joins TRBV29-1 to TRBJ2-5; tentatively, D is TRBD1 (5 bases). Germline loops: CDR1 SQVTM, CDR2 ANQGSEA. Trimming shortened V by 2 bases and J by 6 bases, and 16 bases separated the two germline ends. The CDR3 contains 14 residues. The CDR3 nucleotides read TGCAGCGTTGAATATCCCCCAGGGTCGAAGACCCAGTACTTC. Its protein is CSVEYPPGSKTQYF.

This chain connects TRBV14 to TRBJ2-1; D not resolved. Trimming removed 1 base at V and 7 bases at J, with 8 bases between. This CDR3 is built from 13 residues. The germline V gene encodes CDR1 SGHDN and CDR2 FVKESK. In DNA form, the CDR3 reads TGTGCCAGCAGCCAAGTCTCCGCGAATGAGCAGTTCTTC. It translates to CASSQVSANEQFF.

This chain connects TRBV11-2 to TRBJ2-3; the match to TRBD2 covers 8 bases. Per the germline V gene, CDR1 is SGHAT and CDR2 is FQNNGV. The CDR3 extends over 14 amino acids. The J segment lost 8 bases and the V segment lost 3 bases, leaving 7 bases of the junction unmatched. CDR3 nucleotides: TGTGCCAGCAGCTTTGGAACTAGCGGAGGTACGCAGTATTTT. Its protein product is CASSFGTSGGTQYF.

This rearrangement joins TRBV20-1 to TRBJ2-1, with 7 bases matching TRBD1. This CDR3 contains 11 residues. Germline CDR1 and CDR2: DFQATT and SNEGSKA (reference sequence). V shed 2 bases, J shed 12 bases, and the junction held 4 bases outside the gene matches. CDR3 protein: CSARRRQGQFF. For the CDR3, the DNA is TGCAGTGCTAGACGGAGACAGGGGCAGTTCTTC.

This chain links TRBV5-1 with TRBJ1-1, with D unclear. Germline V gene sequence: CDR1 SGHRS, CDR2 YFSETQ. This CDR3 contains 12 residues. Deletions cut 7 bases from V and 1 base from J, with 8 bases between. This chain's CDR3 is CASSRANTEAFF. DNA of the CDR3: TGCGCCAGCTCTAGAGCGAACACTGAAGCTTTCTTT.

The chain couples TRBV29-1 to TRBJ2-5, with 8 positions matching TRBD2. Germline V gene sequence: CDR1 SQVTM, CDR2 ANQGSEA. The CDR3 has 14 residues. The J segment lost 4 bases and the V segment lost 4 bases, leaving 8 bases of the junction unmatched. The CDR3 DNA sequence: TGCAGCGTTGTAGGCCCGGGAGGGGCAGAGACCCAGTACTTC. It encodes CSVVGPGGAETQYF.

The chain recombines TRBV19 with TRBJ2-7, with D maybe TRBD2 (6 bases). CDR1 and CDR2 (germline): LNHDA, SQIVND (reference sequence). The V end lost 7 bases, the J end lost 5 bases, and 15 bases lay between the germline ends. This CDR3 comprises 13 residues. The CDR3 DNA is TGTGCCAGTACCCCCCGGGGGAGCAACGAGCAGTACTTC. Amino acids: CASTPRGSNEQYF.

The V call is TRBV9, the J call TRBJ2-7; no clear D gene. Germline V gene lookup returns CDR1 SGDLS and CDR2 YYNGEE. The CDR3 has 11 amino acids. Trimming cost V 4 bases and J 3 bases, with 5 bases left between them. CDR3 DNA sequence: TGTGCCAGCAGCCCAGGCTACGAGCAGTACTTC. Its protein product is CASSPGYEQYF.

The chain employs TRBV6-1 and TRBJ2-1, with 13 bases lining up with TRBD2. CDR1 and CDR2 from the germline V gene are MNHNS and SASEGT. J gave up 8 bases and V 4 bases, and 5 bases lay outside the gene matches. CDR3 size: 15 residues. In nucleotides, the CDR3 is TGTGCCAGCAGTGCCGAACTAGCGGGAGGGGATGAGCAGTTCTTC. Its protein product is CASSAELAGGDEQFF.

The V call is TRBV5-4, the J call TRBJ1-5; tentative D call: TRBD1 (5 bases). Per germline, CDR1 SGHNT and CDR2 YYREEE (reference sequence). This CDR3 is built from 15 residues. V was cut by 0 bases and J by 4 bases, with 11 bases left in between. CDR3 region: CASSLVQAKNQPQHF. As DNA, the CDR3 is TGTGCCAGCAGCTTGGTACAGGCGAAAAATCAGCCCCAGCATTTT.

The chain uses TRBV5-1 and TRBJ1-1; no definite D call. This CDR3 is 13 amino acids long. Between the trimmed V and J ends, which lost 0 bases and 4 bases, there was a span of 7 bases. In germline, CDR1 is SGHRS, CDR2 YFSETQ. The CDR3 loop reads CASSLGGSTEAFF. DNA for the CDR3: TGCGCCAGCAGCTTGGGCGGGTCCACTGAAGCTTTCTTT.

The gene calls are TRBV7-9 and TRBJ1-5; D gene unclear. Per the germline V gene, CDR1 is SEHNR and CDR2 is FQNEAQ (reference sequence). V shed 4 bases and J shed 3 bases, with 10 bases lying between them. The CDR3 is made up of 14 amino acids. In DNA form, the CDR3 reads TGTGCCAGCAGCTCGCGACAAACCAATCAGCCCCAGCATTTT. It codes for CASSSRQTNQPQHF.

This clone showed up just once. In DNA, the CDR3 is TGTGCCAGCAGTGAATTCGGTCAGGGGGTAAGAGGCTACACCTTC. It yields the protein CASSEFGQGVRGYTF. This chain connects TRBV2 to TRBJ1-2; 7 positions agree with TRBD1. The CDR3 sequence is 15 residues long. The junction had 11 bases not matched to a gene; V was cut back by 2 bases and J by 8 bases. Germline values: CDR1 SNHLY, CDR2 FYNNEI.

The chain joins TRBV27 to TRBJ1-2, with D possibly being TRBD1 (6 bases). Germline V lookup: CDR1 MNHEY, CDR2 SMNVEV (reference sequence). This CDR3 has 13 residues. V lost 5 bases and J lost 4, with 11 bases in between. In DNA, the CDR3 is TGTGCCAGCAGTAGAACAGGGACCTATGGCTACACCTTC. Its protein product is CASSRTGTYGYTF.

This clone has a handful of counts. The chain couples TRBV11-3 to TRBJ2-7, with TRBD2 matching over 7 bases. This CDR3 region has 13 residues. V shed 5 bases, J shed 4 bases, and the junction held 5 bases outside the gene matches. CDR1 is SGHNT, CDR2 YENEEA, per germline. The CDR3 protein is CASSPRTSYEQYF. For the CDR3, the DNA is TGTGCCAGCAGCCCTCGGACTAGTTACGAGCAGTACTTC.

The gene calls are TRBV13 and TRBJ1-3; D ambiguous. The CDR3 consists of 15 residues. The germline CDR1 and CDR2 sequences are PRHDT and FYEKMQ (reference sequence). Trimming shortened V by 1 base and J by 0 bases, and 7 bases separated the two germline ends. Written as DNA, the CDR3 is TGTGCCAGCAGCTTAGATATGAGCTCTGGAAACACCATATATTTT. It translates to CASSLDMSSGNTIYF.